Listed here is a single T cell receptor (beta chain). This sample stems from a study of T cell changes during pregnancy in multiple sclerosis. CDR1 MNHEY and CDR2 SMNVEV come from the germline V gene (reference sequence). V lost 6 bases and J lost 1; bases outside the gene matches: 6. CDR3 size: 15 residues. Libraries were prepared by immunoSEQ multiplex PCR; TCRdb keeps only in-frame clonotypes and omits some of them. The sample includes tens of thousands of clones, 88% of them seen just once. This specimen was CD8+ T cells from peripheral blood mononuclear cells, taken in the third trimester of pregnancy. The clonotype originates from a female donor with multiple sclerosis, enrolled in a pregnancy study. The gene calls are TRBV27 and TRBJ2-1, with TRBD1 identical over 7 bases. The CDR3 here is CASSPGTASYNEQFF. The CDR3 DNA is TGTGCCAGCAGCCCCGGGACAGCATCCTACAATGAGCAGTTCTTC.